Shown below are 16 T cell receptor beta chains from a single sample sequenced in a study of cytomegalovirus exposure and HLA in healthy donors. The PCR used 60 Vbeta and 13 Jbeta primers. Here immunoSEQ multiplex PCR was the method, and the copy in TCRdb shows in-frame clones only, minus some. Among some 93,000 clones listed, roughly a tenth were seen once. What was sequenced was PBMCs. All receptors derive from a man aged 45 to 65 in good health and CMV-seropositive.

This clone has a handful of counts. The rearrangement joins TRBV30 to TRBJ2-7, with TRBD1 identical over 9 bases. The CDR3 spans 16 residues. Germline V gene sequence: CDR1 GTSNPN, CDR2 SVGIG (reference sequence). Trimming removed 4 bases from V and 9 bases from J; junction bases left unmatched: 19. The CDR3 DNA reads TGTGCCTGGAAGGGGGACGCGGGGACAGGGCGCGAGGGGCAGTACTTC. Translating gives CAWKGDAGTGREGQYF.

J is TRBJ1-2 and V is TRBV5-6; D is uncertain. CDR3 size: 14 residues. V gave up 4 bases and J gave up 4 bases, with 14 bases separating them. Germline CDR1 SGHDT, CDR2 YYEEEE. CDR3 loop: CASSNTPPLYGYTF. The DNA for the CDR3 is TGTGCCAGCAGCAATACTCCCCCCCTCTATGGCTACACCTTC.

Note on this clone: Sequence at one end of the junction differs from germline and may be a read error. The identical CDR3 is also encoded by other nucleotide sequences in the sample. The DNA for the CDR3 is TGTGCCAGCAGTGGAGGGAGCTCCTACGAGCAATACTTC. Translated, it gives CASSGGSSYEQYF. The chain uses TRBV6-1 and TRBJ2-7, with a possible D match to TRBD2 (5 bases). This CDR3 contains 13 residues. Germline V gene sequence: CDR1 MNHNS, CDR2 SASEGT.

The V call is TRBV19, the J call TRBJ1-2; 7 bases agree with TRBD1. This CDR3 has 11 amino acids. CDR1 and CDR2 (germline): LNHDA, SQIVND (reference sequence). The CDR3 sequence is CATQGNYGYTF. CDR3 nucleotides: TGTGCGACACAGGGGAACTATGGCTACACCTTC.

This clone was detected a few times. The CDR3 DNA follows: TGTGCCAGCAGCTCGTCCAAGGACACCTCCTACAATGAGCAGTTCTTC. Its translation is CASSSSKDTSYNEQFF. The chain uses TRBV7-8 and TRBJ2-1; tentatively, D is TRBD1 (5 bases). Germline V gene data show CDR1 as SGHVS and CDR2 as FQNEAQ. This CDR3 spans 16 amino acids. V shed 4 bases and J shed 0 bases, with 13 bases lying between them.

This clone was counted between two and nine times. The J gene is TRBJ2-1, the V gene TRBV28; TRBD2 matches at 11 bases. V lost 6 bases to trimming and J lost 15 bases; unmatched junction nucleotides: 13. The germline CDR1 and CDR2 sequences are MDHEN and SYDVKM. The CDR3 is 14 residues long. The CDR3 loop is CASSEGTSGFLVFF. CDR3 coding DNA: TGTGCCAGCAGCGAAGGGACTAGCGGATTTTTGGTGTTCTTC.

The chain joins TRBV2 to TRBJ2-7; TRBD2 agrees at 10 bases. Germline-derived CDR1 and CDR2 are SNHLY and FYNNEI. CDR3 length equals 14 residues. J gave up 3 bases and V 10 bases, and 9 bases lay outside the gene matches. In DNA form, the CDR3 reads TGTGCCACCCAGCGGGAGGGCCAAGGCTACGAGCAGTACTTC. It translates to CATQREGQGYEQYF.

The chain has TRBV18 and TRBJ2-2, with D possibly matching TRBD2 (5 bases). Trimming pared 3 bases from V and 5 bases from J, leaving 7 bases between. The CDR3 contains 13 residues. In germline, CDR1 is KGHSH, CDR2 LQKENI. The CDR3 here is CASSPSGTGELFF. For the CDR3, the DNA is TGTGCCAGCTCACCCTCGGGGACCGGGGAGCTGTTTTTT.

This clone was seen a few times. This rearrangement joins TRBV7-8 to TRBJ1-2; TRBD1 might be the D (5 bases). The length of the CDR3 is 15 residues. Germline V lookup: CDR1 SGHVS, CDR2 FQNEAQ. Trimming left V 1 base short and J 6 bases short, with 15 bases between. CDR3 in amino acids: CASSLGPGIVHGYTF. In DNA form, the CDR3 reads TGTGCCAGCAGCTTAGGCCCAGGGATCGTCCATGGCTACACCTTC.

This clone has more than one count but fewer than ten. Different DNA sequences within this sample yield the same CDR3. This chain connects TRBV5-1 to TRBJ2-7; tentatively, D is TRBD1 (7 bases). Germline lookup yields CDR1 SGHRS and CDR2 YFSETQ. Between the trimmed V and J ends, which lost 4 bases and 0 bases, there was a span of 14 bases. CDR3 size: 15 residues. The CDR3 is CASSRTGGDSYEQYF. The CDR3 nucleotides are TGCGCCAGCAGCAGGACAGGAGGGGACTCCTACGAGCAGTACTTC.

This chain uses TRBV5-1 with TRBJ2-2; TRBD2 matches 12 bases. Germline V lookup: CDR1 SGHRS, CDR2 YFSETQ. This CDR3 is built from 20 residues. V trimming: 0 bases; J trimming: 4 bases; junction bases outside the gene matches: 13. The DNA of the CDR3 is TGCGCCAGCAGCTTGGCTCTGACTAGCGGGAGTATCTGGGGCACCGGGGAGCTGTTTTTT. It is translated as CASSLALTSGSIWGTGELFF.

This chain joins TRBV28 and TRBJ1-1, with 8 bases fitting TRBD1. The CDR3 is 15 amino acids. Germline-derived CDR1 and CDR2 are MDHEN and SYDVKM. The V segment lost 3 bases and the J segment 11 bases; nucleotides outside the gene matches: 14. DNA for the CDR3: TGTGCCAGCAGTTTGAGGGCAGGGGGCTCAAAGACGGCTTTCTTT. Translation gives CASSLRAGGSKTAFF. Together with reference TRBV28 and TRBJ1-1, the CDR3 gives the full variable domain: DVKVTQSSRYLVKRTGEKVFLECVQDMDHENMFWYRQDPGLGLRLIYFSYDVKMKEKGDIPEGYSVSREKKERFSLILESASTNQTSMYLCASSLRAGGSKTAFFGQGTRLTVV.

This clone appeared a few times. One junction end disagrees with the germline gene, perhaps due to a read error. J is TRBJ2-7 and V is TRBV29-1, with D possibly being TRBD1 (6 bases). The germline V gene encodes CDR1 SQVTM and CDR2 ANQGSEA. This CDR3 spans 12 amino acids. The CDR3 DNA sequence: TGCAGCGCCGCGCCGGACAGTTACGAGAAGTACTTT. Its translation is CSAAPDSYEKYF.

This clone occurred a few times. The sample has other DNA sequences that encode this CDR3 too. The V and J genes are TRBV4-1 and TRBJ2-3, with 11 bases aligning to TRBD2. Germline assignment: CDR1 MGHRA and CDR2 YSYEKL. This CDR3 comprises 18 residues. Trimming at V came to 1 base and at J to 0 bases, leaving 6 bases not matched to a gene. In nucleotides, the CDR3 is TGCGCCAGCAGCCAAGTCCTAGCGGGAGGCAGTAGCACAGATACGCAGTATTTT. Translated, it gives CASSQVLAGGSSTDTQYF.

The chain has TRBV4-3 and TRBJ2-2; TRBD1 might be the D (5 bases). Germline CDR1 and CDR2: LGHNA and YSLEER. CDR3 size: 14 residues. Trimming shortened V by 4 bases and J by 0 bases, and 6 bases separated the two germline ends. Here the CDR3 reads CASSLDTNTGELFF. In nucleotides, the CDR3 is TGCGCCAGCAGCCTGGACACGAACACCGGGGAGCTGTTTTTT.

The rearrangement links TRBV5-6 to TRBJ2-7; possibly TRBD2 for D (5 bases). The CDR3 runs to 16 residues. The V gene's germline CDR1 is SGHDT and CDR2 YYEEEE. V shed 0 bases and J shed 0 bases, with 13 bases lying between them. CDR3 in DNA: TGTGCCAGCAGCTTGGGGCCGGGGTCTACCTCCTACGAGCAGTACTTC. Protein sequence: CASSLGPGSTSYEQYF.